This TCR beta chain appears in the sequencing data of a study of neurological immune-mediated disorders (dated by TCRdb to between 2018 and 2021). About the full investigation: Among the 34 multiple sclerosis patients, relapsing-remitting MS was present in about 31 and secondary progressive MS was present in 3. Peripheral blood TCR-beta repertoires from HTLV-I-associated myelopathy (HAM/TSP) patients, multiple sclerosis patients and healthy controls were compared by UMI-based sequencing. The 106 TCR-beta libraries covered PBMC samples along with longitudinal samples, technical triplicates, and paired sorted CD4+ and CD8+ T-cell subsets. Each longitudinal HAM/TSP and healthy donor was sampled at 3 time-points spaced at about 3-40 month intervals. The cohort was made up of 68 subjects, consisting of some 15 HAM/TSP patients, 34 multiple sclerosis patients and 20 or so healthy controls. What the study reported, not specific to this receptor: No association of the MS cluster with clinical or MRI features was observed, and the need for larger cohorts was stated by the authors. Expanded clones from different subjects shared no identical CDR3 amino acid sequences, which suggests that TCR-beta repertoires were private in all groups. TCR clonal expansion was greatest in HAM/TSP patients and smallest in MS patients, who ranked below even healthy controls. Repertoires from 18 of 34 MS patients were grouped by phylogenetic analysis into a cluster of related CDR3 sequences, suggesting a possible repertoire-level signature.

cDNA was synthesized by template-switch 5'RACE using a primer with a 10-nucleotide random unique molecular identifier that tagged each TCR transcript. Every sequencing run covered 15-18 subjects and yielded more than 170 million TCR-beta sequences. Total RNA was extracted with the RNeasy kit. Using the KAPA Real-time Library Amplification kit, TCR-beta VDJ regions were amplified with primers for the TCR constant region and the 5'RACE anchor. Sample indexes and Illumina adaptors were added in a first PCR, and a second PCR then increased library yield. After Ampure bead purification, the roughly 650 bp TCR product was size-selected on a 2% E-gel SizeSelection system. Before pooling, libraries had their quality checked on a Bioanalyzer, their concentration measured with Qubit, and their quantity determined with the Kapa Library Quantification kit. An Illumina HiSeq 2500 was used to sequence the libraries paired-end at 2 x 150 bp. To increase sequence diversity, about 24-32% phiX was spiked into each library pool. Regarding the original processing steps: Quality-filtered reads were processed with the UMI-based MiGEC pipeline, and over 75% of raw TCR sequences were removed by the MiGEC pipeline during error correction. IMGT germline references were used for alignment of VDJ genes, and clonotypes were defined by a unique CDR3 amino acid sequence together with V-J genes. Clonal expansion, Shannon diversity, and CDR3 relatedness (CalcPairwiseDistances, ClusterSamples) were evaluated with VDJtools, and phylogenetic trees were built with CLCbio workbench. Clones with at least 8 unique UMIs were defined as expanded, with this threshold being based on coefficient-of-variation modelling across technical triplicates. Clones were called with MiXCR by TCRdb after fastp trimmed the public reads at Q25, and only in-frame beta chains were retained. Identical CDR3 protein sequences are pooled into one entry, listed with their most common genes and DNA. The V and J calls shown here were made by TCRdb, not taken from the authors' results. Present in this sample are tens of thousands of distinct CDR3 sequences, approximately 4.6% of which were seen just once. The ten largest clonotypes hold 5% to 6% of the sample.

V is shortened by 1 base, J by 11 bases, and the region joining them spans 17 bases. For CDR1 and CDR2, the germline V gene lists SGHTA and FQGNSA. Reading from cysteine to phenylalanine, the CDR3 counts 14 amino acids. The entry retains the CDR3 DNA only, 42 bases that are in frame from base 1. This clonotype was seen repeatedly, ten times or more. Its target antigen remains unknown. Base qualities are not recorded, but no much larger clone differs from it by a single base. The time point label, read with the paper, signifies: longitudinal time-point 3. For the unsorted PBMC libraries, 2 million PBMCs were stored in RNAlater at -80 degrees C until RNA extraction and were used to generate the libraries. The multiple sclerosis patients were enrolled in a US clinical protocol that evaluated disease progression with magnetic resonance imaging. Peripheral blood was subjected to Ficoll-Hypaque density gradient centrifugation to isolate PBMCs, which were then cryopreserved in liquid nitrogen.

The chain was built from TRBV7-2 and TRBJ1-1; a weak D assignment points to TRBD1 (5 bases agree). The receptor's source is a woman aged 55-70 years with multiple sclerosis. The sample was PBMCs. The nucleotides are TGTGCCAGCAGCTTAGGGGCAGGGAAGTCGTTGGCTTTCTTT. This codes for CASSLGAGKSLAFF.